These 21 T cell receptor beta chains came from one sample sequenced in a study of Graves' ophthalmopathy and Graves' hyperthyroidism. Amplified TCR beta CDR3 regions were obtained using RNA transcripts as template. An initial RT-PCR round employing HTBI primers preceded a second-round multiplex PCR. MiXCR, run by TCRdb on the multiplex PCR reads, gives a single entry per CDR3 protein. The repertoire has a few hundred thousand distinct CDR3 sequences, about a sixth of them found once; the top ten carry roughly 2.4%. Sequenced: peripheral blood. These receptors originate from an adult woman with stable Graves' hyperthyroidism.

The CDR3 loop is CASSLAGAGYNSPLHF. CDR3 in DNA: TGTGCCAGCAGTTTAGCGGGGGCAGGCTATAATTCACCCCTCCACTTT. This rearrangement joins TRBV12-3 or TRBV12-4 to TRBJ1-6; D is perhaps TRBD1 (6 bases). The CDR3 contains 16 residues. Trimming shortened V by 0 bases and J by 3 bases, and 9 bases separated the two germline ends.

This clonotype was observed many times. The rearrangement joins TRBV30 to TRBJ2-5; unclear D gene. The length of the CDR3 is 14 residues. Trimming cost V 0 bases and J 7 bases, with 15 bases left between them. Germline assignment: CDR1 GTSNPN and CDR2 SVGIG (reference sequence). The CDR3 spells CAWSVNVWQVTQYF. The CDR3 DNA reads as TGTGCCTGGAGTGTAAACGTTTGGCAGGTGACCCAGTACTTC.

This clonotype appeared many times. The chain is built from TRBV6-5 and TRBJ1-2, with 7 bases lining up with TRBD1. The CDR3 consists of 13 residues. Trimming removed 4 bases from V and 7 bases from J; junction bases left unmatched: 6. The V gene's germline CDR1 is MNHEY and CDR2 SVGAGI. CDR3 protein: CASSSQGVGGYTF. Written as DNA, the CDR3 is TGTGCCAGCAGTTCGCAGGGGGTGGGTGGCTACACCTTC.

Note on this clonotype: This sequence may be a read error, since a much larger clone differs from it by one base. The V call is TRBV12-3 or TRBV12-4, the J call TRBJ2-5; 7 bases agree with TRBD1. CDR3 size: 13 residues. CDR3 DNA sequence: TGTGCCAGCAGTTTGGGACAGATAGAGATCCAGTACTTC. The encoded protein is CASSLGQIEIQYF.

In regard to this clonotype: One end of the junction varies from germline; a read error may be responsible. This chain joins TRBV6-4 and TRBJ2-7; D is perhaps TRBD2 (5 bases). The CDR3 is 15 residues long. Germline V CDR1 and CDR2: MRHNA, SNTAGT. CDR3 loop: CASSYSRGRYGDQYF. The CDR3 nucleotides read TGTGCCAGCAGTTACTCTCGGGGTCGCTACGGCGATCAGTACTTC.

This clonotype was found a few times. The chain carries TRBV19 and TRBJ1-5; D uncertain. The CDR3 runs to 12 residues. Trimming took 4 bases from V and 1 from J, leaving 2 bases between them. From germline, CDR1 is LNHDA and CDR2 SQIVND (reference sequence). CDR3 in amino acids: CASSKSNQPQHF. CDR3 DNA: TGTGCCAGTAGTAAGAGCAATCAGCCCCAGCATTTT. Variable domain in full (rest from reference TRBV19 and TRBJ1-5): DGGITQSPKYLFRKEGQNVTLSCEQNLNHDAMYWYRQDPGQGLRLIYYSQIVNDFQKGDIAEGYSVSREKKESFPLTVTSAQKNPTAFYLCASSKSNQPQHFGDGTRLSIL.

This clonotype was recorded many times. The chain joins TRBV12-3 or TRBV12-4 to TRBJ1-5, with 8 bases fitting TRBD1. The junction had 3 bases not matched to a gene; V was cut back by 5 bases and J by 6 bases. CDR3 length: 13 residues. The CDR3 DNA is TGTGCCAGCAGTCCAGGGGGCAGTCAGCCCCAGCATTTT. Its protein is CASSPGGSQPQHF.

Ten or more counts support this clonotype. This chain links TRBV19 with TRBJ1-1; 9 nucleotides match TRBD1. The CDR3 consists of 14 residues. V shed 2 bases and J 4 bases; nucleotides not matched to a gene: 2. CDR1 and CDR2 from the germline V gene are LNHDA and SQIVND (reference sequence). Here the CDR3 reads CASSITDRGTEAFF. CDR3 in DNA: TGTGCCAGTAGTATAACGGACAGGGGCACTGAAGCTTTCTTT.

This clonotype occurred many times. The rearrangement uses TRBV20-1 and TRBJ1-1, with D unresolved. Trimming cost V 3 bases and J 11 bases, with 16 bases left between them. The CDR3 runs 12 residues. Germline assignment: CDR1 DFQATT and CDR2 SNEGSKA (reference sequence). CDR3 nucleotide sequence: TGCAGTGCTAGGGAGGGAGTCAGAAATGCTTTCTTT. This gives the protein CSAREGVRNAFF.

V usage is TRBV6-1 and J usage is TRBJ1-2, with D perhaps matching TRBD1 (5 bases). Germline CDR1 is MNHNS and CDR2 is SASEGT. CDR3 length: 13 amino acids. V was cut by 6 bases and J by 4 bases, with 12 bases left in between. CDR3: CASRDPGFYGYTF. The CDR3, as DNA: TGTGCCAGCAGAGACCCAGGGTTCTATGGCTACACCTTC.

This clonotype was recorded many times. The V call is TRBV19, the J call TRBJ1-6; D is undetermined. CDR3 length: 15 amino acids. Trimming pared 6 bases from V and 2 bases from J, leaving 11 bases between. In germline, CDR1 is LNHDA, CDR2 SQIVND (reference sequence). The CDR3 coding sequence is TGTGCCAGTAGCCCGGGAGGCGCCTATAATTCACCCCTCCACTTT. Protein sequence: CASSPGGAYNSPLHF.

This clonotype was counted ten times or more. The genes are TRBV28 and TRBJ2-6; 11 bases fit TRBD1. CDR1 and CDR2 from the germline V gene are MDHEN and SYDVKM. Trimming at V came to 3 bases and at J to 2 bases, leaving 6 bases not matched to a gene. This CDR3 is 18 amino acids long. The DNA of the CDR3 is TGTGCCAGCAGTTTCCCTGGACAGGGGGCTCCTGGGGCCAACGTCCTGACTTTC. Amino acids: CASSFPGQGAPGANVLTF.

This clonotype has ten or more counts. The chain employs TRBV7-3 and TRBJ2-7; 7 bases match TRBD2. V lost 5 bases and J lost 2; bases outside the gene matches: 12. The germline V gene encodes CDR1 SGHTA and CDR2 FQGTGA. The CDR3 sequence is 16 residues long. The CDR3 is CASSPHSSGIAYEQYF. The CDR3 nucleotides read TGTGCCAGCAGCCCTCATTCCAGCGGGATCGCCTACGAGCAGTACTTC.

This clonotype has ten or more counts. The chain uses TRBV12-3 or TRBV12-4 and TRBJ2-7, with unresolved D. The CDR3 runs to 13 residues. Trimming took off 0 bases at V and 6 bases at J, with 9 bases between the two ends. CDR3 DNA: TGTGCCAGCAGTTTAGCGCTACAGATCGAGCAGTACTTC. It specifies CASSLALQIEQYF.

The gene calls are TRBV9 and TRBJ2-7; TRBD2 agrees at 7 bases. Germline CDR1 SGDLS, CDR2 YYNGEE. With 4 bases clipped from V and 4 bases from J, the junction kept 11 bases outside the gene matches. The CDR3 extends over 15 amino acids. The CDR3 here is CASSPSISGLYEQYF. The CDR3, as DNA: TGTGCCAGCAGCCCATCGATTAGCGGGTTGTACGAGCAGTACTTC.

This clonotype was detected many times. J is TRBJ2-2 and V is TRBV19; TRBD1 is a possible D gene (5 bases). CDR1 is LNHDA and CDR2 is SQIVND in the germline V gene (reference sequence). The CDR3 covers 14 residues. V was trimmed by 4 bases and J by 3 bases, leaving 9 bases between them. The CDR3 nucleotides read TGTGCCAGTAGTAAAGACAGATACACCGGGGAGCTGTTTTTT. Protein product: CASSKDRYTGELFF.

The chain couples TRBV6-1 to TRBJ1-4; the match to TRBD1 covers 7 bases. The V segment lost 4 bases and the J segment 8 bases; nucleotides outside the gene matches: 10. Germline assignment: CDR1 MNHNS and CDR2 SASEGT. The CDR3 runs to 15 residues. CDR3 sequence: CASSGQQGSLEKLFF. The CDR3 bases are TGTGCCAGCAGTGGGCAACAGGGGTCGTTGGAAAAACTGTTTTTT.

This clonotype was seen at least ten times. This chain joins TRBV15 and TRBJ2-5, with TRBD2 identical over 11 bases. Trimming took 1 base from V and 4 from J; bases not matched to a gene: 5. The germline V gene encodes CDR1 LNHNV and CDR2 YYDKDF (reference sequence). The CDR3 runs to 16 residues. CDR3 loop: CATSRVLAGGGETQYF. Written as DNA, the CDR3 is TGTGCCACCAGCAGAGTCTTAGCGGGAGGGGGAGAGACCCAGTACTTC.

In its sample, this clonotype was seen many times. V and J are TRBV6-2 or TRBV6-3 and TRBJ2-5; 8 bases are shared with TRBD2. Losses at the gene ends were 2 bases for V and 3 bases for J; bases not matched to a gene: 2. CDR3 length: 14 amino acids. CDR1 and CDR2 from the germline V gene are MNHEY and SVGEGT. This CDR3 is CASSYLTSEETQYF. The CDR3 DNA follows: TGTGCCAGCAGTTACCTGACTAGCGAAGAGACCCAGTACTTC.

This clonotype occurred many times. The rearrangement uses TRBV9 and TRBJ1-1; 7 bases are a match to TRBD1. V trimming: 3 bases; J trimming: 7 bases; junction bases outside the gene matches: 24. Germline loops: CDR1 SGDLS, CDR2 YYNGEE. The CDR3 consists of 19 residues. CDR3 sequence reads: CASSANPIKGALQGIEAFF. CDR3 in DNA: TGTGCCAGCAGCGCGAACCCAATCAAGGGGGCCTTACAGGGGATTGAAGCTTTCTTT.

This clonotype showed up just once. This chain uses TRBV3-1 with TRBJ1-1; D possibly corresponds to TRBD1 (6 bases). Germline CDR1 reads LGHDT; CDR2 reads YNNKEL (reference sequence). The CDR3 loop spans 14 amino acids. V lost 6 bases and J lost 6, with 17 bases in between. The chain's CDR3 is CASRQVTGSAEAFF. The CDR3 bases are TGTGCCAGCAGACAGGTGACAGGTAGCGCTGAAGCTTTCTTT.